The sequence of this T cell receptor (beta chain) was determined in a study of blood T cell repertoires in COVID-19. This table comes from immunoSEQ multiplex PCR, and its TCRdb copy is limited to in-frame clones, with some not included. The sample holds a few hundred thousand clones, about 80% seen once. CDR3 size: 17 residues. Looked up from germline, CDR1 is MNHNY and CDR2 is SVGAGI (reference sequence). V lost 5 bases and J lost 5, with 24 bases in between. Ages ranged from about 18 to 89 years, with residence in 24 US areas. Participant-reported clinical history was the basis for cohort assignment.

Sequenced sample: PBMCs or T cells enriched from blood (not recorded which). The clonotype originates from a man in his fifties who had recovered from COVID-19. The chain uses TRBV6-6 and TRBJ1-1; D is possibly TRBD1 (6 bases). The CDR3 is CASSRPVAGVGQTEAFF. The CDR3 region has the DNA TGTGCCAGCAGTCGACCGGTGGCAGGGGTAGGGCAGACTGAAGCTTTCTTT.